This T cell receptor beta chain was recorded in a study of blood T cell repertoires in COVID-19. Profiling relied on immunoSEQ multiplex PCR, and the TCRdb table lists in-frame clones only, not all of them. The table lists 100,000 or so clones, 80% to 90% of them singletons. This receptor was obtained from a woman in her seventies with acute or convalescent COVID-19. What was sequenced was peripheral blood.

The CDR3 coding sequence is TGTGCCAGCAGCCGAAACCAGGGGGGTGCTTACGAGCAGTACTTC. Its translation: CASSRNQGGAYEQYF. The V call is TRBV4-2, the J call TRBJ2-7; TRBD1 might be the D (7 bases). V was cut by 4 bases and J by 4 bases, with 17 bases left in between. Germline V CDR1 and CDR2: LGHNA, YNFKEQ. There are 15 residues in the CDR3.